This is a list of T cell receptor beta chains from one sample in a study of identical twins. TCRdb processed the 5' RACE reads anew with MiXCR; each CDR3 protein has one entry. This table has some 250,000 distinct CDR3 sequences, about 13% appearing once. In addition, the sample was reused for a study of yellow fever vaccine responses in identical twins.

Sequencing was done on a sample of memory (CD45RO+) T cells sorted from blood. The receptor set was obtained from a woman under 30 in good health. The CDR3 runs from the conserved cysteine through the conserved F or W. The size entry is marked missing in some rows and otherwise reads once, few, many or a size class.

>TRBJ2-7|NA|TRBV7-2
CASSLGSVYEQYF
>TRBJ2-4|NA|TRBV6-1
CASSATSGGTLGDIQYF
>TRBJ1-5|NA|TRBV7-2
CASSRPGTDQPQHF
>TRBJ2-5|NA|TRBV7-8
CASSPHPTARPETQYF
>TRBJ2-4|NA|TRBV3-1
CATTQPQGLVNIQYF
>TRBJ2-1|NA|TRBV6-2/TRBV6-3
CASSYLLAGPYNEQFF
>TRBJ2-7|many|TRBV5-1
CASSLGEGSYEQYF
>TRBJ2-7|NA|TRBV3-1
CASSHSLGGGSYEQYF
>TRBJ2-1|few|TRBV12-3/TRBV12-4
CASSIQGPYNEQFF
>TRBJ2-7|NA|TRBV6-2/TRBV6-3
CASTLGVSYEQYF
>TRBJ2-7|NA|TRBV20-1
CSARDLRVGSSYEQYF
>TRBJ2-4|NA|TRBV6-2/TRBV6-3
CASSYGRDIQYF
>TRBJ2-7|few|TRBV28
CASSYRQYEQYF
>TRBJ2-3|NA|TRBV6-1
CASSGRQGAVADTQYF
>TRBJ2-3|many|TRBV25-1
CASSESGTRDTQYF
>TRBJ2-5|NA|TRBV19
CASSIFGETQYF
>TRBJ2-7|few|TRBV12-3/TRBV12-4
CASSPRTGSRYEQYF
>TRBJ1-3|NA|TRBV29-1
CSVWTGGNTIYF
>TRBJ2-1|few|TRBV20-1
CSAIRYNEQFF
>TRBJ2-2|NA|TRBV3-1
CASSQGKASGGELFF
>TRBJ2-5|few|TRBV19
CASSITGTLQETQYF
>TRBJ1-1|NA|TRBV20-1
CSARHPNTEAFF
>TRBJ1-2|NA|TRBV10-1
CASSEFSGDGYTF
>TRBJ2-2|NA|TRBV7-3
CASSYQGSSLSTGELFF
>TRBJ2-5|NA|TRBV14
CASSHLDYLETQYF
>TRBJ2-3|few|TRBV24-1
CATSDFGGGTDTQYF
>TRBJ1-5|NA|TRBV7-2
CASSLDRGFNQPQHF
>TRBJ1-3|many|TRBV2
CASSQTASGNTIYF
>TRBJ2-7|few|TRBV7-8
CASSLMARQSEQYF
>TRBJ2-1|many|TRBV5-6
CASSLAGRSSYNEQFF
>TRBJ2-5|few|TRBV20-1
CSARRGEETQYF
>TRBJ2-1|NA|TRBV15
CATSRTITQYNEQFF
>TRBJ1-5|few|TRBV5-1
CASSDGTNSNQPQHF
>TRBJ2-4|many|TRBV2
CASSPRAGRTIQYF
>TRBJ2-7|once|TRBV20-1
CSARQGALEEQYF
>TRBJ2-1|NA|TRBV12-3/TRBV12-4
CASRSPRVYNEQFF
>TRBJ1-6|many|TRBV5-1
CASSPGDFSSPLHF
>TRBJ2-7|NA|TRBV5-6
CASSLYWQSYEQYF
>TRBJ2-6|NA|TRBV5-1
CASSSDRAGANVLTF
>TRBJ2-7|many|TRBV12-3/TRBV12-4
CASSLDRLEGEQYF